This TCR beta chain was recorded in a study of blood T cell repertoires in COVID-19. Libraries were prepared by immunoSEQ multiplex PCR; TCRdb keeps only in-frame clonotypes and omits some of them. This sample has 140,000 or so clones; 85% to 90% occur once, and the top ten carry about 5.6%. The germline CDR1 and CDR2 sequences are SNHLY and FYNNEI. Trimming pared 6 bases from V and 0 bases from J, leaving 18 bases between. The CDR3 is 17 amino acids. This TCR came from a human donor in a cohort sampled during active COVID-19. Material for sequencing was peripheral blood. The chain uses TRBV2 and TRBJ2-1; maybe TRBD2 (6 bases). CDR3 in DNA: TGTGCCAGCAGCGGGGTGCTAGCGATTAGCTCCTACAATGAGCAGTTCTTC. Translation: CASSGVLAISSYNEQFF.